These 7 T cell receptor beta chains came from one sample sequenced in a study of glioma-infiltrating T cells. TCR alpha and beta CDR3 regions were amplified from RNA using iRepertoire nested multiplex PCR. TCRdb reprocessed the multiplex PCR reads with MiXCR, giving one entry per CDR3 protein. This table has 150,000 to 200,000 distinct CDR3 sequences, under 55% appearing once. The sample was glioma tissue, nonneoplastic brain tissue, or PBMCs (not recorded which). The receptor set was obtained from a human donor with low-grade glioma or glioblastoma, undergoing nonglioma brain surgery, or in good health (not recorded which).

In its sample, this clonotype was seen many times. In DNA, the CDR3 is TGTGCCAGCAGTGAACAAAATCAGCCCCAGCATTTT. This translates into CASSEQNQPQHF. The rearrangement uses TRBV2 and TRBJ1-5; no definite D call. This CDR3 has 12 amino acids. The V gene lost 2 bases and the J gene lost 4 bases, with 3 bases spanning the gap. Germline V lookup: CDR1 SNHLY, CDR2 FYNNEI.

The rearrangement links TRBV5-1 to TRBJ2-7, with TRBD2 as a possible D gene (6 bases). Germline CDR1 SGHRS, CDR2 YFSETQ. CDR3 size: 15 residues. Trimming removed 6 bases from V and 5 bases from J, with 21 bases in between. CDR3 DNA sequence: TGCGCCAGCACCCTAGTGGGTAGCGGAGAAGACGAGCAGTACTTC. This translates into CASTLVGSGEDEQYF.

As concerns this clonotype: One junction end disagrees with the germline gene, perhaps due to a read error. The chain employs TRBV20-1 and TRBJ1-2; weak D call: TRBD1 (6 bases). This CDR3 has 11 amino acids. The V gene's germline CDR1 is DFQATT and CDR2 SNEGSKA (reference sequence). The CDR3 spells CSAGDTRGYNF. The CDR3 coding sequence is TGCAGTGCTGGGGACACTCGTGGCTACAACTTT.

Note on this clonotype: This may arise from a read error, as a much more abundant clone is one base away. The gene calls are TRBV28 and TRBJ2-1; D is perhaps TRBD1 (5 bases). The germline gives CDR1 MDHEN, CDR2 SYDVKM. CDR3 length: 13 amino acids. The CDR3 here is CASSKGDYNDQFF. As DNA, the CDR3 is TGTGCCAGCAGTAAAGGGGATTACAATGATCAGTTCTTC.

On this clonotype: A junction boundary mismatches the germline segment, possibly from a read error. This rearrangement joins TRBV12-3 or TRBV12-4 to TRBJ2-3; 9 bases match TRBD2. This CDR3 comprises 14 residues. This CDR3 is CASSFSSGSYIQYF. The CDR3 bases are TGTGCCAGCAGTTTTAGTAGCGGGAGTTACATTCAGTACTTT.

This clonotype was picked up many times. The V call is TRBV20-1, the J call TRBJ1-1, with TRBD1 matching over 8 bases. V dropped 0 bases and J dropped 4; count of bases not matched to a gene: 4. CDR1 is DFQATT, CDR2 SNEGSKA, per germline (reference sequence). There are 14 residues in the CDR3. CDR3: CSARDPTGGTEAFF. DNA for the CDR3: TGCAGTGCTAGAGATCCCACAGGGGGCACTGAAGCTTTCTTT.

At least ten counts were recorded for this clonotype. For the CDR3, the DNA is TGTGCCAGCAGTGAAGACCGTAGCTCCTACGAGCAGTACTTC. Protein product: CASSEDRSSYEQYF. The chain uses TRBV6-1 and TRBJ2-7; D remains ambiguous. Trimming cost V 1 base and J 0 bases, with 7 bases left between them. The CDR3 is 14 residues long. From germline, CDR1 is MNHNS and CDR2 SASEGT.